The rows below give T cell receptor beta chains drawn from one sample of a study of beta chain features in type 1 diabetes. Some clones are missing from TCRdb's copy, which holds only in-frame ones; the method was immunoSEQ multiplex PCR. In the table there are 35,000 or so clones, around 64% of which are singletons. Sequencing was carried out using Tregs from blood. All receptors come from a woman aged 30 to 39 in good health. CDR3s include the opening cysteine and the closing phenylalanine or tryptophan. D genes are given only for firm matches. Clone size is shown for a subset of rows, as once, few, many or a class of expanded clone.

TRBJ2-1,.,TRBV18,TRBD2,TGTGCCAGCTCACCACCCCTCACTAGCGGGAGGGCCGATGAGCAGTTCTTC,CASSPPLTSGRADEQFF
TRBJ2-5,.,TRBV5-1,TRBD2,TGCGCCAGCAGCTTAGGGACTACACAAGAGACCCAGTACTTC,CASSLGTTQETQYF
TRBJ2-1,.,TRBV9,.,TGTGCCAGCAGCGTAGGCGAGAGCTCCTACAATGAGCAGTTCTTC,CASSVGESSYNEQFF
TRBJ2-2,.,TRBV6-1,TRBD1,TGTGCCAGCAGACCGGGACAGGGAACCGGGGAGCTGTTTTTT,CASRPGQGTGELFF
TRBJ1-5,.,TRBV18,TRBD1,TGTGCCAGCTCACCAGCCGGGACAGGGGGCAATCAGCCCCAGCATTTT,CASSPAGTGGNQPQHF
TRBJ2-7,.,TRBV5-1,.,TGCGCCAGCAGCTTGCGGACTACCTACGAGCAGTACTTC,CASSLRTTYEQYF
TRBJ1-6,few,TRBV18,TRBD1,TGTGCCAGCTCATCCACACAGGGGGCAATCGTTAATTCACCCCTCCACTTT,CASSSTQGAIVNSPLHF
TRBJ2-3,medium-sized,TRBV5-4,TRBD2,TGTGCCAGCAGCTTAAGGCTAGCGGGAGGGGATACGCAGTATTTT,CASSLRLAGGDTQYF
TRBJ1-2,.,TRBV19,.,TGTGCCAGTAGTCGTGCGGCAAACGCTAACTATGGCTACACCTTC,CASSRAANANYGYTF
TRBJ2-3,.,TRBV19,TRBD2,TGTGCCAGTAGTACTAGCGGGGAGGTTACGCAGTATTTT,CASSTSGEVTQYF
TRBJ2-3,.,TRBV11-2,TRBD1,TGTGCCAGCAGCTTTAGGGCTGACAGGGCAAGCACAGATACGCAGTATTTT,CASSFRADRASTDTQYF
TRBJ2-3,.,TRBV7-3,TRBD2,TGTGCCAGCAGCCCGAGCGGGGGCCTGCCAGATACGCAGTATTTT,CASSPSGGLPDTQYF
TRBJ2-3,.,TRBV29-1,.,TGCAGCGTTGTGCGGAACACAGATACGCAGTATTTT,CSVVRNTDTQYF
TRBJ2-1,.,TRBV27,.,TGTGCCAGCCTCCCCGGGCGGGGATACAATGAGCAGTTCTTC,CASLPGRGYNEQFF
TRBJ2-1,once,TRBV5-3,TRBD2,TGTGCCAGAAGACGGGGGAGGGGCCAAAGCTCCTACAATGAGCAGTTCTTC,CARRRGRGQSSYNEQFF
TRBJ2-5,.,TRBV29-1,TRBD2,TGCAGCGCAACCGGGACTAGCGGGGCACAAGAGACCCAGTACTTC,CSATGTSGAQETQYF
TRBJ2-7,.,TRBV5-1,.,TGCGCCAGCAGCTTGTCCGGCGGCGCCTACGAGCAGTACTTC,CASSLSGGAYEQYF
TRBJ2-5,.,TRBV7-9,TRBD1,TGTGCCAGCAGCTTTGGTACAGGGGGTCAAGAGACCCAGTACTTC,CASSFGTGGQETQYF
TRBJ2-5,.,TRBV25-1,.,TGTGCCAGCAGTAACACATTCCAAGAGACCCAGTACTTC,CASSNTFQETQYF
TRBJ2-7,.,TRBV28,TRBD1,TGTGCCAGCAGTCAGCCGGGACAGGGGGGCTACGAGCAGTACTTC,CASSQPGQGGYEQYF
TRBJ1-2,.,TRBV7-9,.,TGTGCCAGCAGCTTAGGCGACTATGGCTACACCTTC,CASSLGDYGYTF
TRBJ2-3,medium-sized,TRBV4-3,TRBD2,TGCGCCAGCAGCCCGAGGACTAGCGAAAGCACAGATACGCAGTATTTT,CASSPRTSESTDTQYF
TRBJ1-5,.,TRBV30,.,TGTGCCTGGAGTGCTGGGGAGGATCAGCCCCAGCATTTT,CAWSAGEDQPQHF
TRBJ2-1,.,TRBV7-2,TRBD2,TGTGCCAGCAGCTCAGGGACTAGCGATGAGCAGTTCTTC,CASSSGTSDEQFF